The 23 T cell receptor beta chains below come from one sample, sequenced in a study of blood T cell repertoires in COVID-19. Sequenced by immunoSEQ multiplex PCR; TCRdb stores in-frame clones only, minus some. The sample holds a few hundred thousand clones, 89% seen once. Material for sequencing was peripheral blood. Receptors were obtained from a man aged 18 to 30 who had recovered from COVID-19.

The genes are TRBV11-2 and TRBJ2-1; D uncertain. The CDR3 spans 11 residues. Germline V gene lookup returns CDR1 SGHAT and CDR2 FQNNGV. Trimming took off 4 bases at V and 9 bases at J, with 7 bases between the two ends. For the CDR3, the DNA is TGTGCCAGCAGCTCCGGTCTTGAGCAGTTCTTC. This codes for CASSSGLEQFF.

The chain uses TRBV4-3 and TRBJ2-1; no clear D. The CDR3 consists of 17 residues. Trimming removed 0 bases at V and 0 bases at J, with 12 bases between. Looked up from germline, CDR1 is LGHNA and CDR2 is YSLEER. CDR3 bases: TGCGCCAGCAGCCAAGACGACCCCTACAGCTCCTACAATGAGCAGTTCTTC. Residues: CASSQDDPYSSYNEQFF.

This chain joins TRBV5-1 and TRBJ1-1, with TRBD1 matching over 9 bases. The CDR3 is made up of 20 amino acids. Germline V CDR1 and CDR2: SGHRS, YFSETQ. V gave up 3 bases and J gave up 0 bases; unmatched junction bases: 18. The CDR3 region is CASSSTPPQGATGVNTEAFF. As DNA, the CDR3 is TGCGCCAGCAGCTCCACCCCGCCACAGGGGGCCACAGGGGTGAACACTGAAGCTTTCTTT.

This chain connects TRBV6-5 to TRBJ1-1; 7 bases are shared with TRBD1. CDR1 is MNHEY and CDR2 is SVGAGI in the germline V gene. V lost 0 bases, J lost 5 bases, and 6 bases stayed unmatched. The CDR3 is 15 residues long. CDR3 coding DNA: TGTGCCAGCAGTTACTCGACAGGGTGGGATACTGAAGCTTTCTTT. Its protein product is CASSYSTGWDTEAFF.

This rearrangement joins TRBV9 to TRBJ2-1, with 7 bases fitting TRBD2. Germline assignment: CDR1 SGDLS and CDR2 YYNGEE. This CDR3 comprises 17 residues. The V and J ends lost 4 bases and 4 bases, in that order; junction bases with no gene match: 14. The CDR3 coding sequence is TGTGCCAGCAGCCCCACCCCTCAGCGGGATTTATACAATGAGCAGTTCTTC. Translated: CASSPTPQRDLYNEQFF.

V is TRBV6-6 and J is TRBJ2-7; D is undetermined. CDR3 length equals 13 residues. Germline V gene lookup returns CDR1 MNHNY and CDR2 SVGAGI (reference sequence). Trimming took 5 bases from V and 0 from J, leaving 8 bases between them. The DNA for the CDR3 is TGTGCCAGCAGTATTCCGAGCTCCTACGAGCAGTACTTC. It encodes CASSIPSSYEQYF.

CDR3 coding DNA: TGTGCCAGCAGCCAAGATCTGACTAGCCCCGTAACGTCCTACGAGCAGTACTTC. Encoded protein: CASSQDLTSPVTSYEQYF. V and J are TRBV4-2 and TRBJ2-7; TRBD2 aligns across 7 bases. Germline-derived CDR1 and CDR2 are LGHNA and YNFKEQ. CDR3 length: 18 amino acids. After removal of 0 bases from V and 1 base from J, the junction contained 12 bases not matched to a gene.

The V and J genes are TRBV7-2 and TRBJ1-1; D not certain. The CDR3 sequence is 14 residues long. Germline V CDR1 and CDR2: SGHTA, FQGNSA. V was clipped by 4 bases and J by 7 bases, with 16 bases between them. CDR3 in amino acids: CASSSPLGSREAFF. The CDR3 region has the DNA TGTGCCAGCAGCTCCCCCCTGGGCAGCCGTGAAGCTTTCTTT.

The rearrangement links TRBV7-2 to TRBJ1-2, with D perhaps TRBD1 (6 bases). The germline V gene encodes CDR1 SGHTA and CDR2 FQGNSA. V dropped 3 bases and J dropped 7 bases, with 12 bases sitting between them. The CDR3 extends over 13 amino acids. The CDR3 coding sequence is TGTGCCAGCAGCTTTACAGGGTTGGGTGGCTACACCTTC. Amino acids: CASSFTGLGGYTF.

The rearrangement links TRBV7-3 to TRBJ2-3, with 8 bases identical to TRBD2. Germline V gives CDR1 SGHTA, CDR2 FQGTGA. The CDR3 spans 16 residues. V was pared by 6 bases and J by 0 bases, with 8 bases of the junction left unmatched. CDR3 region: CASSLGGGSSTDTQYF. CDR3 bases: TGTGCCAGCAGTCTCGGGGGGGGGTCTAGCACAGATACGCAGTATTTT.

The chain uses TRBV7-3 and TRBJ2-1; 8 positions match TRBD1. From germline, CDR1 is SGHTA and CDR2 FQGTGA. The CDR3 sequence is 15 residues long. J gave up 7 bases and V 3 bases, and 8 bases lay outside the gene matches. CDR3 residues: CASSFDRGGRNEQFF. DNA for the CDR3: TGTGCCAGCAGCTTCGACAGGGGTGGCCGGAATGAGCAGTTCTTC.

The CDR3 bases are TGTGCCAGCAGCGGGAGGGTGGCCTACGAGCAGTACTTC. This gives the protein CASSGRVAYEQYF. This chain uses TRBV6-5 with TRBJ2-7; 8 positions agree with TRBD2. V lost 6 bases to trimming and J lost 2 bases; unmatched junction nucleotides: 3. Germline assignment: CDR1 MNHEY and CDR2 SVGAGI. The CDR3 is 13 residues long.

This sequence joins TRBV2 and TRBJ1-3; D remains ambiguous. V was trimmed by 1 base and J by 1 base, leaving 5 bases between them. The CDR3 sequence is 14 residues long. The germline V gene has CDR1 SNHLY and CDR2 FYNNEI. Here the CDR3 DNA reads TGTGCCAGCAGTGAAGGTCTTTCTGGAAACACCATATATTTT. Translating it yields CASSEGLSGNTIYF.

The V and J genes are TRBV27 and TRBJ2-7; 9 bases match TRBD1. This CDR3 is 15 amino acids long. CDR1 and CDR2 from the germline V gene are MNHEY and SMNVEV (reference sequence). V lost 3 bases and J lost 1; bases outside the gene matches: 4. The CDR3 reads CASSLWTGDSYEQYF. The CDR3 DNA reads TGTGCCAGCAGTTTGTGGACAGGGGATTCCTACGAGCAGTACTTC.

The chain employs TRBV29-1 and TRBJ2-7; 8 bases align to TRBD1. This CDR3 region has 13 residues. V lost 7 bases to trimming and J lost 2 bases; unmatched junction nucleotides: 7. Germline-derived CDR1 and CDR2 are SQVTM and ANQGSEA. In DNA, the CDR3 is TGCAGCGCCGGGACAGGAGACCCCTACGAGCAGTACTTC. This encodes CSAGTGDPYEQYF.

The rearrangement joins TRBV5-1 to TRBJ2-1, with D possibly TRBD1 on 6 matching bases. V lost 4 bases and J lost 0, with 14 bases in between. There are 16 residues in the CDR3. Germline loops: CDR1 SGHRS, CDR2 YFSETQ. Written as DNA, the CDR3 is TGCGCCAGCAGCCTGAGGGACATGAGCTCCTACAATGAGCAGTTCTTC. The encoded protein is CASSLRDMSSYNEQFF. Drawing the rest from reference TRBV5-1 and TRBJ2-1, the complete variable domain is KAGVTQTPRYLIKTRGQQVTLSCSPISGHRSVSWYQQTPGQGLQFLFEYFSETQRNKGNFPGRFSGRQFSNSRSEMNVSTLELGDSALYLCASSLRDMSSYNEQFFGPGTRLTVL.

V gene TRBV2 combines with J gene TRBJ1-4; the match to TRBD1 covers 9 bases. After removal of 6 bases from V and 4 bases from J, the junction contained 3 bases not matched to a gene. Per germline, CDR1 SNHLY and CDR2 FYNNEI. The CDR3 contains 14 residues. The CDR3 DNA reads as TGTGCCAGCAGGATGGACAGGGGTAATGAAAAACTGTTTTTT. This encodes CASRMDRGNEKLFF.

The chain employs TRBV6-4 and TRBJ2-3, with a weak D call TRBD2 (6 bases). The CDR3 consists of 15 residues. The V end lost 1 base, the J end lost 0 bases, and 8 bases lay between the germline ends. Germline CDR1 MRHNA, CDR2 SNTAGT. The CDR3 reads CASSDFGRSTDTQYF. Written as DNA, the CDR3 is TGTGCCAGCAGTGACTTTGGGAGGAGCACAGATACGCAGTATTTT.

The rearrangement uses TRBV12-3 or TRBV12-4 and TRBJ2-2; no clear D. The CDR3 consists of 13 residues. V gave up 8 bases and J gave up 1 base, with 8 bases separating them. CDR3 in amino acids: CASPTRNTGELFF. The DNA of the CDR3 is TGTGCCAGCCCAACTCGGAACACCGGGGAGCTGTTTTTT.

The chain combines TRBV14 with TRBJ2-3; D unclear. V lost 1 base and J lost 1, with 6 bases in between. Per the germline V gene, CDR1 is SGHDN and CDR2 is FVKESK. This CDR3 contains 14 residues. The CDR3 nucleotides are TGTGCCAGCAGCCAAGTAGAGGGCACAGATACGCAGTATTTT. Amino acids: CASSQVEGTDTQYF.

V gene TRBV30 combines with J gene TRBJ2-3, with TRBD2 as a possible D gene (5 bases). This CDR3 contains 13 residues. Trimming took off 4 bases at V and 0 bases at J, with 8 bases between the two ends. Germline V gives CDR1 GTSNPN, CDR2 SVGIG (reference sequence). The CDR3 region has the DNA TGTGCCTGGAACGGCGGGAGCACAGATACGCAGTATTTT. Translated: CAWNGGSTDTQYF.

This chain uses TRBV5-4 with TRBJ2-5; a possible D gene is TRBD1 (6 bases). The V end lost 4 bases, the J end lost 4 bases, and 11 bases lay between the germline ends. The CDR3 spans 13 residues. Per the germline V gene, CDR1 is SGHNT and CDR2 is YYREEE (reference sequence). CDR3: CASSPQGGETQYF. As DNA, the CDR3 is TGTGCCAGCAGCCCCCAAGGGGGAGAGACCCAGTACTTC.

The rearrangement joins TRBV29-1 to TRBJ1-3, with D unresolved. The germline V gene encodes CDR1 SQVTM and CDR2 ANQGSEA. This CDR3 region has 11 residues. V was clipped by 6 bases and J by 0 bases, with 3 bases between them. CDR3 DNA sequence: TGCAGCGTCTCCTCTGGAAACACCATATATTTT. Amino acid sequence: CSVSSGNTIYF.